Listed here are 27 T cell receptor beta chains from one sample, sequenced in a study of T cells after yellow fever vaccination (dated by TCRdb to the late 2010s). This specimen's treatment or condition label, interpreted: live attenuated yellow fever vaccine strain. The protocol used for the library was 5' RACE. The sequencer listed for this sample is Illumina HiSeq 2500. Using fastp trimming at Q25 and MiXCR clonotype assembly, TCRdb reanalyzed the public sequencing data and kept in-frame beta chains. Under each unique CDR3 protein, matching rows form one entry showing the most common genes and DNA. Counted in this sample were about 230,000 distinct CDR3 sequences; approximately 6.7% of them appeared once. 1% to 1.2% of the sample belongs to the ten largest clones. The source was CD4+ T cells sorted from PBMCs, collected on the day of the yellow fever booster vaccination. The receptors were sampled from a man younger than 40 who received the YFV17D yellow fever vaccine.

This clonotype was detected only a few times. The V call is TRBV12-3 or TRBV12-4, the J call TRBJ2-3; no clear D gene. CDR3 size: 19 residues. V lost 9 bases, J lost 0 bases, and 28 bases lay in between. The CDR3 nucleotides read TGTGCCAGGGTTTTACGGAATTTGCATAAAAAATACAGCACAGATACGCAGTATTTT. This codes for CARVLRNLHKKYSTDTQYF.

This clonotype was found a few times. This chain connects TRBV11-2 to TRBJ2-1; 10 nucleotides match TRBD2. Trimming at V came to 2 bases and at J to 9 bases, leaving 4 bases not matched to a gene. CDR3 length: 14 residues. Germline V lookup: CDR1 SGHAT, CDR2 FQNNGV. The DNA of the CDR3 is TGTGCCAGCAGCTTATCAGCGGGGGGGGGTGAGCAGTTCTTC. As protein: CASSLSAGGGEQFF.

The chain recombines TRBV4-2 with TRBJ2-3; TRBD2 matches at 12 bases. Germline lookup yields CDR1 LGHNA and CDR2 YNFKEQ. The CDR3 totals 16 residues. V was pared by 4 bases and J by 4 bases, with 6 bases of the junction left unmatched. For the CDR3, the DNA is TGTGCCAGCAGCCTGTGGACTAGCGGGACCCCAGATACGCAGTATTTT. This gives the protein CASSLWTSGTPDTQYF.

This clonotype has a handful of counts. This sequence joins TRBV6-5 and TRBJ2-7; 11 bases map to TRBD2. The V gene's germline CDR1 is MNHEY and CDR2 SVGAGI. V trimming: 4 bases; J trimming: 11 bases; junction bases outside the gene matches: 7. The CDR3 runs 13 residues. The CDR3: CASSSGLAGRKYF. The CDR3 DNA reads as TGTGCCAGCAGTTCAGGACTAGCGGGCCGTAAGTACTTC.

The chain combines TRBV2 with TRBJ2-7; 9 bases are shared with TRBD1. V lost 4 bases and J lost 3; bases outside the gene matches: 7. CDR3 size: 15 residues. The germline CDR1 and CDR2 sequences are SNHLY and FYNNEI. Here the CDR3 reads CASSAGRDRDYEQYF. The CDR3 nucleotides read TGTGCCAGCAGTGCAGGCCGGGACAGGGACTACGAGCAGTACTTC.

This clonotype was detected ten times or more. The chain employs TRBV6-1 and TRBJ2-1; D remains ambiguous. Germline V gene data show CDR1 as MNHNS and CDR2 as SASEGT. The V end was cut by 4 bases, the J end by 10 bases, with 14 bases between. The CDR3 contains 13 residues. Here the CDR3 reads CASSVSGSGEQFF. Written as DNA, the CDR3 is TGTGCCAGCAGTGTCTCCGGGTCGGGCGAGCAGTTCTTC.

This chain links TRBV20-1 with TRBJ2-1; 9 bases align to TRBD2. The V segment lost 3 bases and the J segment 4 bases; nucleotides outside the gene matches: 4. The germline CDR1 and CDR2 sequences are DFQATT and SNEGSKA (reference sequence). The CDR3 consists of 14 residues. CDR3 nucleotides: TGCAGTGCTAGTACGGCGGGAGGGTACAATGAGCAGTTCTTC. It is translated as CSASTAGGYNEQFF.

The sample holds a few counts of this clonotype. The V gene is TRBV12-3 or TRBV12-4, the J gene TRBJ2-1; possibly TRBD2 for D (5 bases). The length of the CDR3 is 12 residues. V shed 3 bases and J shed 14 bases, with 14 bases lying between them. The CDR3 bases are TGTGCCAGCAGTTTTCGGACCGGGAAGGAGTTCTTC. This translates into CASSFRTGKEFF.

This clonotype appeared once. It may be a read error: a sequence one base away is much more abundant. The V gene is TRBV7-2, the J gene TRBJ2-2; 11 nucleotides line up with TRBD1. The CDR3 runs to 15 residues. The germline gives CDR1 SGHTA, CDR2 FQGNSA. The junction had 8 bases not matched to a gene; V was cut back by 9 bases and J by 5 bases. The CDR3 loop reads CARSGQGAGTGELFF. The CDR3 nucleotides read TGTGCCAGAAGCGGACAGGGGGCAGGTACCGGGGAGCTGTTTTTT.

The chain carries TRBV4-3 and TRBJ2-1, with 8 bases identical to TRBD2. The CDR3 extends over 15 amino acids. Germline values: CDR1 LGHNA, CDR2 YSLEER. J lost 3 bases, V lost 1 base, and 2 bases had no gene match. The CDR3 coding sequence is TGCGCCAGCAGCCAAGGAGCGGGAGTCTACAATGAGCAGTTCTTC. Its translation: CASSQGAGVYNEQFF.

The sample holds one count of this clonotype. V is TRBV5-4 and J is TRBJ2-5; no clear D gene. The CDR3 covers 13 residues. Germline CDR1 is SGHNT and CDR2 is YYREEE (reference sequence). V lost 2 bases and J lost 3, with 8 bases in between. CDR3 DNA sequence: TGTGCCAGCAGCTTATCGGTCGAAGAGACCCAGTACTTC. Protein product: CASSLSVEETQYF.

The J gene is TRBJ2-1, the V gene TRBV6-2 or TRBV6-3, with a possible D match to TRBD1 (6 bases). Germline CDR1 reads MNHEY; CDR2 reads SVGEGT. The CDR3 is 18 residues long. V was shortened by 4 bases and J by 8 bases, with 27 bases between the two germline ends. CDR3 DNA: TGTGCCAGCAGTTTCGTTTTCGTCCGGGACACAAAGGGCGATGAGCAGTTCTTC. It specifies CASSFVFVRDTKGDEQFF.

This clonotype was detected ten times or more. The chain carries TRBV7-2 and TRBJ2-7; 9 nucleotides match TRBD2. Germline V CDR1 and CDR2: SGHTA, FQGNSA. V shed 5 bases and J 4 bases; nucleotides not matched to a gene: 9. The CDR3 is 15 amino acids. CDR3 sequence: CASSQDLAGLYEQYF. In nucleotides, the CDR3 is TGTGCCAGCAGCCAGGACCTAGCGGGACTTTACGAGCAGTACTTC.

At least ten counts were recorded for this clonotype. The chain uses TRBV12-5 and TRBJ1-1; 7 bases are shared with TRBD1. Per germline, CDR1 LGHNT and CDR2 FRNRAP. Trimming removed 1 base from V and 6 bases from J; junction bases left unmatched: 8. The CDR3 has 15 residues. Here the CDR3 reads CASGLADRAGAEAFF. The CDR3 bases are TGTGCTAGTGGTTTGGCCGACAGGGCGGGGGCTGAAGCTTTCTTT. The variable domain in full, completed from reference TRBV12-5 and TRBJ1-1, reads DARVTQTPRHKVTEMGQEVTMRCQPILGHNTVFWYRQTMMQGLELLAYFRNRAPLDDSGMPKDRFSAEMPDATLATLKIQPSEPRDSAVYFCASGLADRAGAEAFFGQGTRLTVV.

The table lists this clonotype with many counts. The rearrangement uses TRBV7-2 and TRBJ2-1; D unresolved. V was cut by 1 base and J by 3 bases, with 10 bases left in between. This CDR3 region has 15 residues. Germline assignment: CDR1 SGHTA and CDR2 FQGNSA. DNA of the CDR3: TGTGCCAGCAGCTTAGGACCTCCACTCTACAATGAGCAGTTCTTC. Encoded protein: CASSLGPPLYNEQFF.

There are many counts of this clonotype. The chain uses TRBV11-2 and TRBJ2-5; 13 nucleotides match TRBD2. This CDR3 contains 15 residues. Per the germline V gene, CDR1 is SGHAT and CDR2 is FQNNGV. V gave up 4 bases and J gave up 5 bases; unmatched junction bases: 4. Here the CDR3 reads CASSSTSGRFETQYF. The CDR3 DNA sequence: TGTGCCAGCAGCTCGACTAGCGGGAGGTTTGAGACCCAGTACTTC.

V gene TRBV11-2 combines with J gene TRBJ2-5, with 9 bases lining up with TRBD1. CDR1 and CDR2 from the germline V gene are SGHAT and FQNNGV. The CDR3 is 13 amino acids. J was trimmed by 5 bases and V by 5 bases; bases with no gene match: 3. The CDR3 loop is CASSKQGAETQYF. CDR3 sequence (DNA): TGTGCCAGCAGCAAACAGGGGGCCGAGACCCAGTACTTC. Variable domain in full (rest from reference TRBV11-2 and TRBJ2-5): EAGVAQSPRYKIIEKRQSVAFWCNPISGHATLYWYQQILGQGPKLLIQFQNNGVVDDSQLPKDRFSAERLKGVDSTLKIQPAKLEDSAVYLCASSKQGAETQYFGPGTRLLVL.

The chain uses TRBV12-5 and TRBJ1-1, with D hard to call. CDR1 LGHNT and CDR2 FRNRAP come from the germline V gene. With 10 bases removed from V and 0 bases from J, the gap between germline ends came to 6 bases. CDR3 length equals 11 residues. CDR3 sequence: CATRMNTEAFF. The DNA for the CDR3 is TGTGCTACCAGAATGAACACTGAAGCTTTCTTT.

Ten or more counts support this clonotype. The chain has TRBV7-8 and TRBJ2-7; D not resolved. Between the trimmed V and J ends, which lost 5 bases and 6 bases, there was a span of 14 bases. Germline V lookup: CDR1 SGHVS, CDR2 FQNEAQ. The CDR3 consists of 13 residues. CDR3 nucleotides: TGTGCCAGCAGCACGAGACTGGTGGGCGAGCAGTACTTC. Translating it yields CASSTRLVGEQYF.

The gene calls are TRBV19 and TRBJ2-1, with TRBD2 matching 8 bases. The CDR3 totals 14 residues. The junction had 6 bases not matched to a gene; V was cut back by 7 bases and J by 4 bases. Germline V lookup: CDR1 LNHDA, CDR2 SQIVND (reference sequence). The CDR3 region has the DNA TGTGCCAGTAATCCGGGGGGGGTATACAATGAGCAGTTCTTC. It translates to CASNPGGVYNEQFF.

This clonotype was detected many times. This rearrangement joins TRBV29-1 to TRBJ2-7; D is possibly TRBD1 (6 bases). CDR3 length: 15 residues. The V gene's germline CDR1 is SQVTM and CDR2 ANQGSEA. V lost 6 bases to trimming and J lost 6 bases, with 24 bases between them. As DNA, the CDR3 is TGCAGCGTACTTCCCACCGGGACACGTTGGTCCGAGCAGTACTTC. It translates to CSVLPTGTRWSEQYF.

This clonotype was seen only a few times. This chain joins TRBV20-1 and TRBJ2-5, with TRBD2 identical over 9 bases. The V segment lost 2 bases and the J segment 4 bases; nucleotides outside the gene matches: 8. The CDR3 spans 15 residues. CDR1 DFQATT and CDR2 SNEGSKA come from the germline V gene (reference sequence). The CDR3: CSARRSRTSAETQYF. The DNA of the CDR3 is TGCAGTGCTAGACGAAGCAGGACTAGCGCAGAGACCCAGTACTTC.

The V gene is TRBV20-1, the J gene TRBJ2-1; 7 bases are shared with TRBD1. The CDR3 has 13 amino acids. Losses at the gene ends were 5 bases for V and 9 bases for J; bases not matched to a gene: 10. Germline assignment: CDR1 DFQATT and CDR2 SNEGSKA (reference sequence). In DNA form, the CDR3 reads TGCAGTGCTGGCCCCGAGGGGGCCTCTGAGCAGTTCTTC. This translates into CSAGPEGASEQFF.

This clonotype occurred a few times. The chain has TRBV3-1 and TRBJ2-1; D may be TRBD1 (6 bases). The CDR3 is 15 residues long. V lost 3 bases and J 6 bases, leaving 15 bases between the germline ends. Germline loops: CDR1 LGHDT, CDR2 YNNKEL (reference sequence). The CDR3: CASSHQDSGANEQFF. As DNA, the CDR3 is TGTGCCAGCAGCCATCAGGACTCAGGGGCCAATGAGCAGTTCTTC.

This clonotype was detected ten times or more. This chain connects TRBV12-3 or TRBV12-4 to TRBJ2-7; 10 bases line up with TRBD1. The CDR3 is 14 amino acids. V lost 7 bases to trimming and J lost 4 bases; unmatched junction nucleotides: 7. The CDR3 reads CASTKTGGEYEQYF. The DNA of the CDR3 is TGTGCCAGCACCAAGACAGGGGGCGAATACGAGCAGTACTTC.

This clonotype came up many times. This chain connects TRBV7-2 to TRBJ2-7; D may be TRBD1 or TRBD2 (5 bases each). The CDR3 is 13 residues long. The V end was cut by 2 bases, the J end by 7 bases, with 12 bases between. CDR1 and CDR2 from the germline V gene are SGHTA and FQGNSA. The CDR3 loop is CASSLILGTEQYF. The CDR3 region has the DNA TGTGCCAGCAGCTTAATATTGGGGACGGAGCAGTACTTC.

The rearrangement links TRBV6-2 or TRBV6-3 to TRBJ2-5, with 7 bases that match TRBD2. This CDR3 is built from 16 residues. The V and J ends lost 1 base and 5 bases, in that order; junction bases with no gene match: 10. The V gene's germline CDR1 is MNHEY and CDR2 SVGEGT. The chain's CDR3 is CASSYYGGGSQETQYF. For the CDR3, the DNA is TGTGCCAGCAGTTACTACGGCGGCGGGAGTCAGGAGACCCAGTACTTC.